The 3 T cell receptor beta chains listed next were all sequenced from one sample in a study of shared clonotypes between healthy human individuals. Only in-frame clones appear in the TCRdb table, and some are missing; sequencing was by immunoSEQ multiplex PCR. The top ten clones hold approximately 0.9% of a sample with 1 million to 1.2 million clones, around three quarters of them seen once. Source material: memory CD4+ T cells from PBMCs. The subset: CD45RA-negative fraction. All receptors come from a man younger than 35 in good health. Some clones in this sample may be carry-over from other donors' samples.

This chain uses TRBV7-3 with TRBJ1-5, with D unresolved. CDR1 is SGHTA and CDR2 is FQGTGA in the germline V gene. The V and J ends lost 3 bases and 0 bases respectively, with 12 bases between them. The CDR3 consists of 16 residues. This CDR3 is CASSLGLQASNQPQHF. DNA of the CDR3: TGTGCCAGCAGCTTGGGCCTCCAAGCTAGCAATCAGCCCCAGCATTTT.

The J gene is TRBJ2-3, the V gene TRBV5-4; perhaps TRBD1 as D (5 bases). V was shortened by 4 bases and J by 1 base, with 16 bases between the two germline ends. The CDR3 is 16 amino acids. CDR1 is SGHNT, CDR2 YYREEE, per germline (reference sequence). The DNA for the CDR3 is TGTGCCAGCAGCCCAAGTGTAGTGACAGGCACAGATACGCAGTATTTT. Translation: CASSPSVVTGTDTQYF. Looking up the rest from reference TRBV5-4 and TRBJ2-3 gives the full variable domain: ETGVTQSPTHLIKTRGQQVTLRCSSQSGHNTVSWYQQALGQGPQFIFQYYREEENGRGNFPPRFSGLQFPNYSSELNVNALELDDSALYLCASSPSVVTGTDTQYFGPGTRLTVL.

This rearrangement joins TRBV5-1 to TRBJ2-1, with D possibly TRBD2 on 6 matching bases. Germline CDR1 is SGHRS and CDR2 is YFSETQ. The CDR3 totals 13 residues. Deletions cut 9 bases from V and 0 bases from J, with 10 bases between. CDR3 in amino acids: CATGGDSYNEQFF. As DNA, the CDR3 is TGCGCCACCGGAGGGGACTCCTACAATGAGCAGTTCTTC. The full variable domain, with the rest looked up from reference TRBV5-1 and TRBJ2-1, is KAGVTQTPRYLIKTRGQQVTLSCSPISGHRSVSWYQQTPGQGLQFLFEYFSETQRNKGNFPGRFSGRQFSNSRSEMNVSTLELGDSALYLCATGGDSYNEQFFGPGTRLTVL.